This record concerns one T cell receptor beta chain sequence. Its target is not known. This specimen belongs to a study of siplizumab effects on memory and regulatory T cells. Study-wide results and caveats: An assignable phenotype, naive or memory, was missing from roughly 86-96% of proliferating CD4+ or CD8+ clones. Under siplizumab, alloreactive sequences traced to unstimulated CD4+ memory cells were significantly reduced.

This table comes from immunoSEQ multiplex PCR, and its TCRdb copy is limited to in-frame clones, with some not included. The top ten clones hold approximately 1.5% of a sample with under 100,000 clones, around 94% of them seen once. This clonotype originated in a human donor in good health. Material for sequencing was non-Treg CD4+ T cells sorted from blood.

CDR3 loop: CASSQSRRASGRIDTQYF. CDR3 in DNA: TGTGCCAGCAGCCAATCCCGGCGGGCTAGCGGGAGAATAGATACGCAGTATTTT. The chain links TRBV4-2 to TRBJ2-3, with 10 bases identical to TRBD2. CDR3 length equals 18 residues. V was pared by 2 bases and J by 5 bases, with 13 bases of the junction left unmatched. CDR1 is LGHNA and CDR2 is YNFKEQ in the germline V gene.